What follows is one T cell receptor beta chain and its context. The antigen remains undetermined. A clone one base away is much larger, so this may be a read error. This CDR3 region has 15 residues. CDR1 and CDR2 (germline): SGHAT, FQDESV (reference sequence). Amplified TCR beta CDR3 regions derived from RNA transcripts. The HTBI set primed first-round TCR CDR3 RT-PCR. TCRdb analysed the multiplex PCR reads with MiXCR anew, one entry per CDR3 protein. Among nearly 750,000 distinct CDR3 sequences listed, roughly a third were seen once. The entry originates in a study of T cells in Graves' hyperthyroidism and ophthalmopathy. Study findings and constraints: Blood also carried most thyroid clonotypes expanded above 0.001. Median prediction lead before ophthalmopathy onset was 6.5 months with the model.

The source is a middle-aged woman with Graves' hyperthyroidism. The chain has TRBV11-1 and TRBJ2-5; either TRBD1 or TRBD2 may fit D (6 bases each). The sequencing sample was made of blood. The CDR3 region has the DNA TGTGCCAGCAGTAATAAGGGGGGACTCGCAGAGGCCCAGTACTTC. This gives the protein CASSNKGGLAEAQYF.